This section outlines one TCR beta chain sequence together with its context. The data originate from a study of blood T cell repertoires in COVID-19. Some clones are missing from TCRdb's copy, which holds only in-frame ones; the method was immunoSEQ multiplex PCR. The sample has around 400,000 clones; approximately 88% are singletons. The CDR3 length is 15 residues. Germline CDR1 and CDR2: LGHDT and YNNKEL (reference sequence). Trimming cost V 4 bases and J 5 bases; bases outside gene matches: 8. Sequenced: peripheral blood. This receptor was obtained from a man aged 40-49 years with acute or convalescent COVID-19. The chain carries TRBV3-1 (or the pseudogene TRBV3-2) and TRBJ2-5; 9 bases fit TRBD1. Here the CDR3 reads CASSLATGGRETQYF. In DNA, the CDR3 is TGTGCCAGCAGCCTAGCTACAGGGGGCCGGGAGACCCAGTACTTC.